Each of the 31 T cell receptor beta chains below was sequenced from the same sample in a study of PD-L1 blockade in urothelial cancer (TCRdb year 2017). Libraries were built with the immunoSEQ multiplex PCR assay. TCRdb retrieved this table from immuneACCESS and kept in-frame rearrangements only. Not all clones are present; in checked studies, unresolved V genes account for under half, and no reason is known for the remainder. The sample table records around 80,000 clones; around 90% of these occur just once. The ten largest clones add up to roughly 5.2% of the sample. The starting material was PBMCs, obtained around atezolizumab (anti-PD-L1) treatment. The receptors were gathered from a woman aged 70-85 years with urothelial cancer.

This clone was recorded at least ten times. The same CDR3 is also encoded by other DNA sequences in this sample. The V and J genes are TRBV19 and TRBJ1-1, with D possibly matching TRBD1 (5 bases). The CDR3 extends over 14 amino acids. V shed 1 base and J shed 1 base, with 7 bases lying between them. Germline assignment: CDR1 LNHDA and CDR2 SQIVND (reference sequence). Written as DNA, the CDR3 is TGTGCCAGTAGTATAGGCGACAGGAACACTGAAGCTTTCTTT. This translates into CASSIGDRNTEAFF.

This chain connects TRBV6-5 to TRBJ1-6, with D possibly TRBD1 on 6 matching bases. The germline CDR1 and CDR2 sequences are MNHEY and SVGAGI. Between the trimmed V and J ends, which lost 5 bases and 8 bases, there was a span of 13 bases. This CDR3 spans 14 amino acids. The CDR3 bases are TGTGCCAGCAGTCAAATTCCAGGGGATTCACCCCTCCACTTT. It is translated as CASSQIPGDSPLHF.

The chain uses TRBV7-2 and TRBJ1-2, with a weak D call TRBD1 (6 bases). V lost 1 base and J lost 4, with 7 bases in between. The CDR3 length is 13 residues. Germline V CDR1 and CDR2: SGHTA, FQGNSA. CDR3: CASSLETGYGYTF. The CDR3 DNA reads as TGTGCCAGCAGCTTAGAGACAGGCTATGGCTACACCTTC. Looking up the rest from reference TRBV7-2 and TRBJ1-2 gives the full variable domain: GAGVSQSPSNKVTEKGKDVELRCDPISGHTALYWYRQSLGQGLEFLIYFQGNSAPDKSGLPSDRFSAERTGGSVSTLTIQRTQQEDSAVYLCASSLETGYGYTFGSGTRLTVV.

The chain uses TRBV6-1 and TRBJ1-1, with 9 bases matching TRBD1. Trimming cost V 5 bases and J 5 bases; bases outside gene matches: 3. The germline V gene has CDR1 MNHNS and CDR2 SASEGT. The CDR3 has 13 residues. The CDR3 protein is CASSRDRETEAFF. CDR3 nucleotides: TGTGCCAGCAGTAGGGACAGGGAAACTGAAGCTTTCTTT.

The table lists this clone with a count of one. The chain couples TRBV13 to TRBJ2-7; TRBD1 agrees at 8 bases. This CDR3 has 14 residues. With V trimmed by 5 bases and J by 5 bases, 8 bases remained unmatched. From germline, CDR1 is PRHDT and CDR2 FYEKMQ (reference sequence). In nucleotides, the CDR3 is TGTGCCAGCAGCCAAGGGACAGGTATACACGAGCAGTACTTC. The encoded protein is CASSQGTGIHEQYF. The full variable domain, completed using reference TRBV13 and TRBJ2-7, is AAGVIQSPRHLIKEKRETATLKCYPIPRHDTVYWYQQGPGQDPQFLISFYEKMQSDKGSIPDRFSAQQFSDYHSELNMSSLELGDSALYFCASSQGTGIHEQYFGPGTRLTVT.

The chain is built from TRBV5-4 and TRBJ1-5; 10 positions agree with TRBD1. CDR1 SGHNT and CDR2 YYREEE come from the germline V gene (reference sequence). There are 16 residues in the CDR3. J was trimmed by 6 bases and V by 1 base; bases with no gene match: 7. The CDR3 region has the DNA TGTGCCAGCAGCTTGTACGAGACAGGGGGCTTTCAGCCCCAGCATTTT. It codes for CASSLYETGGFQPQHF.

The chain links TRBV7-7 to TRBJ2-5, with D perhaps TRBD2 (5 bases). Trimming cost V 5 bases and J 2 bases, with 9 bases left between them. The CDR3 loop spans 13 amino acids. The germline gives CDR1 SSHAT, CDR2 FNYEAQ (reference sequence). CDR3 nucleotide sequence: TGTGCCAGCAGCAAGGAGGTACAAGAGACCCAGTACTTC. Residues: CASSKEVQETQYF.

The rearrangement links TRBV19 to TRBJ2-7; D possibly corresponds to TRBD1 (6 bases). The germline V gene has CDR1 LNHDA and CDR2 SQIVND (reference sequence). Trimming took 4 bases from V and 2 from J, leaving 18 bases between them. The CDR3 spans 16 residues. The CDR3 DNA reads TGTGCCAGTAGTAGGCAGACAGGACAAACCCCCTACGAGCAGTACTTC. This codes for CASSRQTGQTPYEQYF.

The genes are TRBV4-3 and TRBJ2-1, with TRBD2 matching over 12 bases. The CDR3 extends over 16 amino acids. V shed 4 bases and J 13 bases; nucleotides not matched to a gene: 14. Germline V gives CDR1 LGHNA, CDR2 YSLEER. CDR3 nucleotide sequence: TGCGCCAGCAGCCGAGGATTGACTAGCGGGGGCCCGGTTCAGTTCTTC. Protein: CASSRGLTSGGPVQFF.

The chain combines TRBV30 with TRBJ1-2; 8 bases line up with TRBD1. The CDR3 runs to 15 residues. Germline assignment: CDR1 GTSNPN and CDR2 SVGIG (reference sequence). J gave up 8 bases and V 3 bases, and 14 bases lay outside the gene matches. The CDR3 loop is CAWRDGQGGFEGYTF. In nucleotides, the CDR3 is TGTGCCTGGAGGGACGGACAGGGAGGGTTCGAGGGCTACACCTTC.

This chain connects TRBV7-2 to TRBJ2-7; TRBD1 aligns across 7 bases. The V gene end was trimmed by 1 base and the J gene end by 4 bases; junction bases not matched to a gene: 10. Germline V CDR1 and CDR2: SGHTA, FQGNSA. The CDR3 runs to 16 residues. The CDR3 DNA reads as TGTGCCAGCAGCTTAGAGGGGGAAGGCAGGGGGTACGAGCAGTACTTC. This gives the protein CASSLEGEGRGYEQYF.

The chain recombines TRBV5-3 with TRBJ2-2; 7 positions agree with TRBD2. TRBV5-3 is an ORF, with its function uncertain. The CDR3 spans 15 residues. Trimming cost V 0 bases and J 5 bases; bases outside gene matches: 4. The CDR3: CARSLGEGGTGELFF. CDR3 nucleotides: TGTGCCAGAAGCTTGGGGGAGGGTGGGACCGGGGAGCTGTTTTTT.

The J gene is TRBJ2-1, the V gene TRBV4-1, with 8 positions matching TRBD1. Germline CDR1 is MGHRA and CDR2 is YSYEKL. The CDR3 spans 13 residues. Trimming removed 3 bases from V and 15 bases from J; junction bases left unmatched: 10. Written as DNA, the CDR3 is TGCGCCAGCAGCCAGGACAGGGTCCTCGGTACGTTCTTC. Amino acids: CASSQDRVLGTFF.

This clone was counted a few times. The chain uses TRBV2 and TRBJ2-2; perhaps TRBD1 as D (6 bases). The CDR3 totals 12 residues. Germline V lookup: CDR1 SNHLY, CDR2 FYNNEI. Trimming removed 7 bases from V and 14 bases from J, with 17 bases in between. The CDR3 here is CASKEATGRLFF. The CDR3 nucleotides read TGTGCCAGCAAGGAGGCGACAGGCCGACTGTTTTTT.

This chain links TRBV7-9 with TRBJ2-5; 14 bases are shared with TRBD2. This CDR3 region has 16 residues. J gave up 4 bases and V 6 bases, and 7 bases lay outside the gene matches. Germline CDR1 SEHNR, CDR2 FQNEAQ (reference sequence). The CDR3 is CASRGTSGGQLETQYF. CDR3 coding DNA: TGTGCCAGCAGGGGGACTAGCGGGGGTCAGCTAGAGACCCAGTACTTC.

The chain couples TRBV30 to TRBJ2-2; 11 bases map to TRBD1. CDR1 and CDR2 from the germline V gene are GTSNPN and SVGIG (reference sequence). V lost 2 bases, J lost 6 bases, and 5 bases stayed unmatched. The CDR3 totals 15 residues. The CDR3 sequence: CAWSNRDRGSGELFF. The CDR3 DNA is TGTGCCTGGAGTAACCGGGACAGGGGGTCCGGGGAGCTGTTTTTT.

This chain joins TRBV6-1 and TRBJ1-1; 8 positions match TRBD1. The CDR3 length is 13 residues. Germline CDR1 is MNHNS and CDR2 is SASEGT. V lost 8 bases, J lost 1 base, and 3 bases stayed unmatched. CDR3 in amino acids: CASQGAGNTEAFF. The CDR3 DNA follows: TGTGCCAGCCAGGGGGCGGGGAACACTGAAGCTTTCTTT.

This clone showed up just once. This rearrangement joins TRBV5-1 to TRBJ1-1; possibly TRBD1 for D (5 bases). In germline, CDR1 is SGHRS, CDR2 YFSETQ. The V gene lost 0 bases and the J gene lost 4 bases, with 7 bases spanning the gap. The CDR3 spans 13 residues. CDR3 nucleotides: TGCGCCAGCAGCTTGGGACAGCCCACTGAAGCTTTCTTT. Its translation: CASSLGQPTEAFF.

The gene calls are TRBV15 and TRBJ2-7; 14 bases align to TRBD2. Germline CDR1 and CDR2: LNHNV and YYDKDF (reference sequence). The CDR3 is made up of 15 amino acids. V shed 3 bases, J shed 7 bases, and the junction held 5 bases outside the gene matches. The CDR3 sequence: CATSRRLAGGGEQYF. The DNA for the CDR3 is TGTGCCACCAGCAGGAGACTAGCGGGAGGGGGTGAGCAGTACTTC. Together with reference TRBV15 and TRBJ2-7, the CDR3 gives the full variable domain: DAMVIQNPRYQVTQFGKPVTLSCSQTLNHNVMYWYQQKSSQAPKLLFHYYDKDFNNEADTPDNFQSRRPNTSFCFLDIRSPGLGDTAMYLCATSRRLAGGGEQYFGPGTRLTVT.

The genes are TRBV29-1 and TRBJ2-7; TRBD2 matches at 7 bases. CDR1 and CDR2 from the germline V gene are SQVTM and ANQGSEA. The CDR3 contains 14 residues. V was pared by 0 bases and J by 3 bases, with 5 bases of the junction left unmatched. Here the CDR3 reads CSVEERERGYEQYF. The CDR3 nucleotides read TGCAGCGTTGAAGAGCGGGAGAGGGGCTACGAGCAGTACTTC.

The gene calls are TRBV18 and TRBJ1-2, with TRBD1 identical over 7 bases. After removal of 1 base from V and 5 bases from J, the junction contained 7 bases not matched to a gene. The CDR3 totals 15 residues. Germline CDR1 reads KGHSH; CDR2 reads LQKENI. The CDR3 nucleotides read TGTGCCAGCTCACCACGGTCAGGGGGGACATATGGCTACACCTTC. This encodes CASSPRSGGTYGYTF.

The gene calls are TRBV6-5 and TRBJ1-2; 7 nucleotides align to TRBD1. Germline-derived CDR1 and CDR2 are MNHEY and SVGAGI. Trimming at V came to 2 bases and at J to 1 base, leaving 1 base not matched to a gene. The CDR3 is 14 amino acids. The CDR3 spells CASSYDRDNYGYTF. The CDR3 region has the DNA TGTGCCAGCAGTTACGACAGGGATAACTATGGCTACACCTTC.

This CDR3 reads CASSPSGTGELYGYTF. The CDR3 coding sequence is TGCGCCAGCAGCCCCTCCGGGACAGGGGAACTTTATGGCTACACCTTC. J is TRBJ1-2 and V is TRBV4-3; 10 bases fit TRBD1. Trimming removed 4 bases from V and 5 bases from J; junction bases left unmatched: 10. Germline CDR1 LGHNA, CDR2 YSLEER. The CDR3 is made up of 16 amino acids.

The rearrangement links TRBV28 to TRBJ1-2; TRBD1 aligns across 7 bases. The CDR3 has 14 residues. Germline-derived CDR1 and CDR2 are MDHEN and SYDVKM. J was trimmed by 4 bases and V by 8 bases; bases with no gene match: 10. The chain's CDR3 is CASESPQGLYGYTF. CDR3 nucleotides: TGTGCCAGCGAAAGCCCACAGGGGCTCTATGGCTACACCTTC.

This rearrangement joins TRBV29-1 to TRBJ2-1; 11 bases are a match to TRBD2. With 7 bases clipped from V and 3 bases from J, the junction kept 5 bases outside the gene matches. CDR1 is SQVTM, CDR2 ANQGSEA, per germline. CDR3 size: 14 residues. CDR3 amino acids: CSAPTSGIYNEQFF. CDR3 in DNA: TGCAGCGCCCCGACTAGCGGGATCTACAATGAGCAGTTCTTC.

The chain links TRBV5-4 to TRBJ2-1; a possible D gene is TRBD2 (6 bases). V lost 5 bases and J 10 bases, leaving 10 bases between the germline ends. The germline CDR1 and CDR2 sequences are SGHNT and YYREEE (reference sequence). The CDR3 loop spans 11 amino acids. CDR3 loop: CASSPGLEQFF. Written as DNA, the CDR3 is TGTGCCAGCAGTCCGGGACTCGAGCAGTTCTTC.

CDR3 region: CASSDLPGNQPQHF. The CDR3 coding sequence is TGTGCCAGCAGTGACCTGCCGGGTAATCAGCCCCAGCATTTT. The chain recombines TRBV6-4 with TRBJ1-5; no firm D call. Germline V gene lookup returns CDR1 MRHNA and CDR2 SNTAGT. The CDR3 has 14 amino acids. The germline V and J ends were trimmed by 2 bases and 4 bases, with 9 bases remaining between them.

This chain links TRBV29-1 with TRBJ2-1; TRBD2 aligns across 9 bases. Looked up from germline, CDR1 is SQVTM and CDR2 is ANQGSEA. Losses at the gene ends were 3 bases for V and 8 bases for J; bases not matched to a gene: 8. This CDR3 is 14 amino acids long. CDR3 DNA sequence: TGCAGCGTTGACACTAGCGGGCTTCATTATGAGCAGTTCTTC. The encoded protein is CSVDTSGLHYEQFF.

The chain joins TRBV15 to TRBJ1-2; 10 nucleotides line up with TRBD1. Germline CDR1 is LNHNV and CDR2 is YYDKDF (reference sequence). V shed 5 bases, J shed 2 bases, and the junction held 5 bases outside the gene matches. The CDR3 has 15 amino acids. CDR3 nucleotide sequence: TGTGCCACCAGCCCGGGACAGGGGACGAACTATGGCTACACCTTC. Its protein product is CATSPGQGTNYGYTF. The variable domain in full, with the rest retrieved from reference TRBV15 and TRBJ1-2, is DAMVIQNPRYQVTQFGKPVTLSCSQTLNHNVMYWYQQKSSQAPKLLFHYYDKDFNNEADTPDNFQSRRPNTSFCFLDIRSPGLGDTAMYLCATSPGQGTNYGYTFGSGTRLTVV.

The rearrangement uses TRBV5-4 and TRBJ2-7; TRBD2 might be the D (5 bases). Between the trimmed V and J ends, which lost 0 bases and 2 bases, there was a span of 15 bases. This CDR3 has 16 residues. Germline assignment: CDR1 SGHNT and CDR2 YYREEE (reference sequence). The CDR3 loop reads CASSLGGGRLTYEQYF. The CDR3 DNA follows: TGTGCCAGCAGCTTGGGCGGAGGACGCCTTACCTACGAGCAGTACTTC.

The chain carries TRBV5-1 and TRBJ1-1; TRBD1 aligns across 10 bases. With 3 bases clipped from V and 1 base from J, the junction kept 6 bases outside the gene matches. The CDR3 extends over 16 amino acids. Germline CDR1 reads SGHRS; CDR2 reads YFSETQ. The CDR3 sequence: CASSSDRGVKNTEAFF. CDR3 nucleotide sequence: TGCGCCAGCAGCTCGGACAGGGGGGTTAAGAACACTGAAGCTTTCTTT.